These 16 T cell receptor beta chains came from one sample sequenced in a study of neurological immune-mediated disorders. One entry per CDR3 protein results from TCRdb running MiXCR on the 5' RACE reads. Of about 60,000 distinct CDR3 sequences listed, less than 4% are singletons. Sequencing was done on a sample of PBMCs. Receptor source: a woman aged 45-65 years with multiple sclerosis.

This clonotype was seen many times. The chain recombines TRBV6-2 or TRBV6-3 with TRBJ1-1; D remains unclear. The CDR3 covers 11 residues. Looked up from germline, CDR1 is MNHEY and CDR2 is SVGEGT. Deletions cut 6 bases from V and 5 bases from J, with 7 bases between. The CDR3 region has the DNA TGTGCCAGCAGCGATGAGACTGAAGCTTTCTTT. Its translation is CASSDETEAFF.

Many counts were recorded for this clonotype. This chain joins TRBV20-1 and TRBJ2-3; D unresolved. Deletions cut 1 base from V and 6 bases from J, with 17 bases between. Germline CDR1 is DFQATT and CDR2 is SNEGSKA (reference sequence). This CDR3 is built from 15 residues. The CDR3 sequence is CSARVTTLQWDTQYF. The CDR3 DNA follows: TGCAGTGCTAGAGTGACAACCCTACAGTGGGATACGCAGTATTTT.

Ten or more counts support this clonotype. CDR3 amino acids: CSARDGGYEQYF. In DNA, the CDR3 is TGCAGTGCTAGAGATGGGGGCTACGAGCAGTACTTC. V gene TRBV20-1 combines with J gene TRBJ2-7; D could derive from TRBD1 or TRBD2 (5 bases each). V was trimmed by 0 bases and J by 3 bases, leaving 6 bases between them. CDR3 length equals 12 residues. Per germline, CDR1 DFQATT and CDR2 SNEGSKA (reference sequence).

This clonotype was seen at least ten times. The CDR3 region has the DNA TGTGCCAGCAGCGCCCCCCGGTCCAACGTCCTGACTTTC. Translating gives CASSAPRSNVLTF. The chain is built from TRBV5-6 and TRBJ2-6, with unresolved D. The V gene's germline CDR1 is SGHDT and CDR2 YYEEEE. The V and J ends lost 4 bases and 8 bases respectively, with 10 bases between them. This CDR3 contains 13 residues.

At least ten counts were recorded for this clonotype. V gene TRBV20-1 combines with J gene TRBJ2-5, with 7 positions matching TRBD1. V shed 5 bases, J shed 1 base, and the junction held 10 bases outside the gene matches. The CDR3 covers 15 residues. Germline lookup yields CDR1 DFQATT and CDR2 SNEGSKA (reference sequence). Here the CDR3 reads CSAGVDRAIQETQYF. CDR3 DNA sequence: TGCAGTGCTGGAGTAGACAGGGCCATCCAAGAGACCCAGTACTTC.

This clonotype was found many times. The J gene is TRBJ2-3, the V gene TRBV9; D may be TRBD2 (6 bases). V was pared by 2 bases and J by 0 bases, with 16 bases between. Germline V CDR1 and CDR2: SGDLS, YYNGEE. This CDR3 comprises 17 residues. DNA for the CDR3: TGTGCCAGCAGCGTGGAGCTTAGCGGCTCTAGCACAGATACGCAGTATTTT. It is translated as CASSVELSGSSTDTQYF.

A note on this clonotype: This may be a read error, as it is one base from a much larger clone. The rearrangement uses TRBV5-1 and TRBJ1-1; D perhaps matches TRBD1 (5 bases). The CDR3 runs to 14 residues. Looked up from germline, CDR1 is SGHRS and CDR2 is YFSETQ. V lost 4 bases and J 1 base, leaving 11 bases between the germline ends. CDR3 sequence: CASSGGKPNTEAFF. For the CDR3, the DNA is TGCGCCAGCAGCGGGGGAAAGCCGAACACTGAAGCTTTCTTT.

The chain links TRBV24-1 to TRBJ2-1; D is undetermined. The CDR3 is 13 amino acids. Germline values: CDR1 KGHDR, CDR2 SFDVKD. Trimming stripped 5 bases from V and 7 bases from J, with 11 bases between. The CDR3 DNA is TGTGCCACCAGTGCCACTGGGTGGAATGAGCAGTTCTTC. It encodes CATSATGWNEQFF.

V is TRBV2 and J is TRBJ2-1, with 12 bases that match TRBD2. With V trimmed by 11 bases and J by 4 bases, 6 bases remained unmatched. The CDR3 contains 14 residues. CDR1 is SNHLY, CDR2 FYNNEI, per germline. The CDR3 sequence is CAGRTSGMYNEQFF. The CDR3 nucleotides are TGTGCCGGACGGACTAGCGGGATGTACAATGAGCAGTTCTTC.

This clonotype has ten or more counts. CDR3 in amino acids: CSASLAGENNEQFF. In nucleotides, the CDR3 is TGCAGTGCAAGCCTAGCGGGAGAGAACAATGAGCAGTTCTTC. The chain has TRBV20-1 and TRBJ2-1; 10 nucleotides line up with TRBD2. The germline V gene has CDR1 DFQATT and CDR2 SNEGSKA (reference sequence). With 6 bases clipped from V and 5 bases from J, the junction kept 7 bases outside the gene matches. CDR3 length: 14 residues.

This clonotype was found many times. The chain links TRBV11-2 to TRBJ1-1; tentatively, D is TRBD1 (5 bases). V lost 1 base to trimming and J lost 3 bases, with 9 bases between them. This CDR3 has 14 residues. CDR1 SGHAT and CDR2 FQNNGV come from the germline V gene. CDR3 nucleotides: TGTGCCAGCAGCTTAGTAATGGGGGACACTGAAGCTTTCTTT. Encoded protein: CASSLVMGDTEAFF.

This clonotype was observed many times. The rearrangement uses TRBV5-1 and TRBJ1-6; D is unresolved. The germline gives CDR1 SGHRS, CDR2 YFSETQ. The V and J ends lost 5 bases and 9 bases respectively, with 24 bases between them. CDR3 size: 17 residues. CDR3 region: CASRDAGTVDIGSPLHF. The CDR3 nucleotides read TGCGCCAGCAGGGATGCGGGAACGGTGGATATTGGTTCACCCCTCCACTTT.

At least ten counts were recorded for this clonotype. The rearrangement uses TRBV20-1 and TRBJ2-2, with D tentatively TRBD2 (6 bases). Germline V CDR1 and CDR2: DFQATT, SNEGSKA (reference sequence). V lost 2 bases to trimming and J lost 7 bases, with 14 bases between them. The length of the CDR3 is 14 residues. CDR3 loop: CSARTAGEVGELFF. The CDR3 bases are TGCAGTGCTAGAACTGCCGGGGAGGTCGGGGAGCTGTTTTTT.

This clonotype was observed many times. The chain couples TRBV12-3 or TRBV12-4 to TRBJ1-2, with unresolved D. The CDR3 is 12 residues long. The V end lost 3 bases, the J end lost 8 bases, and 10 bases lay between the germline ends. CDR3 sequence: CASSFGRQGYTF. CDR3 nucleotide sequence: TGTGCCAGCAGTTTTGGGCGCCAGGGCTACACCTTC.

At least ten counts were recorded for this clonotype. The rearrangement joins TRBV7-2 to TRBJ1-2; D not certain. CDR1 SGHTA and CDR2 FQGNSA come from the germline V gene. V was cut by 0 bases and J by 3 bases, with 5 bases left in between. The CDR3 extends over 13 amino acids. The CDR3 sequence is CASSLATDYGYTF. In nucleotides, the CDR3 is TGTGCCAGCAGCTTAGCGACCGACTATGGCTACACCTTC.

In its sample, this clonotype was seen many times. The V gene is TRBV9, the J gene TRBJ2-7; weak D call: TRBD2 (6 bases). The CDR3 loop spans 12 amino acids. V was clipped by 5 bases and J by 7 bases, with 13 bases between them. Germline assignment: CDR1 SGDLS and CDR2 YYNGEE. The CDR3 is CASRSTGGEQYF. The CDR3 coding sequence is TGTGCCAGCAGGTCCACCGGAGGGGAGCAGTACTTC. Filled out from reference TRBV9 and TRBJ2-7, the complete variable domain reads DSGVTQTPKHLITATGQRVTLRCSPRSGDLSVYWYQQSLDQGLQFLIQYYNGEERAKGNILERFSAQQFPDLHSELNLSSLELGDSALYFCASRSTGGEQYFGPGTRLTVT.